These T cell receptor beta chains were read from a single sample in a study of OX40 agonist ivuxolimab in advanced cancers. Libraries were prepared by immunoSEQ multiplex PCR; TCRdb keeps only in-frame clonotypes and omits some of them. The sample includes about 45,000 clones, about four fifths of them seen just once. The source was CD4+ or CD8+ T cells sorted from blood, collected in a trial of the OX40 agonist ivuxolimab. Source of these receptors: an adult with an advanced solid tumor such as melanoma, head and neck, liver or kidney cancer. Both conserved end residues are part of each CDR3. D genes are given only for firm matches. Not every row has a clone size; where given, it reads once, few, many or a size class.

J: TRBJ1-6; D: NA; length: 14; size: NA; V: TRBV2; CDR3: CASSPALQVSPLHF; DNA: TGTGCCAGCAGTCCAGCCCTCCAGGTATCACCCCTCCACTTT
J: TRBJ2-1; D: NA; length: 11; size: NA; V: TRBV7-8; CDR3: CASSKPGEQFF; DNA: TGTGCCAGCAGCAAACCCGGTGAGCAGTTCTTC
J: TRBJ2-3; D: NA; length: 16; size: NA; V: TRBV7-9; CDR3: CASSSMTGRSTDTQYF; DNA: TGTGCCAGCAGCTCCATGACAGGACGGAGCACAGATACGCAGTATTTT
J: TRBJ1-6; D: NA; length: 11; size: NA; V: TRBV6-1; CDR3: CASSNPGPLHF; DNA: TGTGCCAGCAGTAACCCCGGGCCCCTCCACTTT
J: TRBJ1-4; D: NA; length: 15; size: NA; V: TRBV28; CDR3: CASRGLRATNEKLFF; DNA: TGTGCCAGCAGGGGACTTCGTGCAACTAATGAAAAACTGTTTTTT
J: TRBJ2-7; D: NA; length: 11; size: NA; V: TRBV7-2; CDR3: CASSFSYEQYF; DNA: TGTGCCAGCAGCTTCTCCTACGAGCAGTACTTC
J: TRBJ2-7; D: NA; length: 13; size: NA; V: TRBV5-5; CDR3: CASSPDSPYEQYF; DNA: TGTGCCAGCAGCCCGGACAGCCCGTACGAGCAGTACTTC
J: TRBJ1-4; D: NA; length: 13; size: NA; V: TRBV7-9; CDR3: CASSLDGDEKLFF; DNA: TGTGCCAGCAGCTTAGATGGCGATGAAAAACTGTTTTTT
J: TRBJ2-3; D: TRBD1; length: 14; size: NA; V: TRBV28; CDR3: CASSPDRGQDTQYF; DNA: TGTGCCAGCAGTCCGGACAGGGGGCAAGATACGCAGTATTTT
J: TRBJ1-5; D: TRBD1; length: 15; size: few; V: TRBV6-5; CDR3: CASSPLRGLSQPQHF; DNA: TGTGCCAGCAGTCCCCTCAGGGGGCTTTCTCAGCCCCAGCATTTT
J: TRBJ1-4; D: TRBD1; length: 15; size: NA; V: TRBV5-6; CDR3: CASSPAGTGGEKLFF; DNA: TGTGCCAGCAGCCCGGCCGGGACAGGGGGTGAAAAACTGTTTTTT
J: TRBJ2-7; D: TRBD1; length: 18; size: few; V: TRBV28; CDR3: CASSFSGTGVRPSYEQYF; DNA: TGTGCCAGCAGTTTCTCCGGGACAGGGGTTCGACCCAGCTACGAGCAGTACTTC
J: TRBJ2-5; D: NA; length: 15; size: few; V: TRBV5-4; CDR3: CASSRALRNQETQYF; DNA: TGTGCCAGCAGCCGGGCGCTCAGAAACCAAGAGACCCAGTACTTC
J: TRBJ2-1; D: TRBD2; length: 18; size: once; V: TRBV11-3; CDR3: CASSASRTSGARYNEQFF; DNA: TGTGCCAGCAGCGCCTCCCGGACTAGCGGGGCGAGGTACAATGAGCAGTTCTTC
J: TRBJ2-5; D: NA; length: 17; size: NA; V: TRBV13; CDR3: CASSFERDLGGAETQYF; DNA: TGTGCCAGCAGCTTTGAACGGGATCTAGGAGGAGCAGAGACCCAGTACTTC
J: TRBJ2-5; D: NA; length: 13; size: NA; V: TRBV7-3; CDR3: CASSLEGWETQYF; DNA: TGTGCCAGCAGCTTGGAGGGCTGGGAGACCCAGTACTTC
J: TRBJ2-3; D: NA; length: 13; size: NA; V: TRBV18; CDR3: CASSSPLADTQYF; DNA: TGTGCCAGCTCAAGTCCTCTGGCAGATACGCAGTATTTT
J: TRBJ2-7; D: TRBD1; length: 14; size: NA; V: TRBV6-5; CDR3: CASSSRDRGNEQYF; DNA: TGTGCCAGCAGTTCCCGGGACAGGGGCAACGAGCAGTACTTC
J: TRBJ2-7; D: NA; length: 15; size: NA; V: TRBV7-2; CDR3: CASSLYTGTLYEQYF; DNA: TGTGCCAGCAGTCTCTATACCGGGACCTTATACGAGCAGTACTTC
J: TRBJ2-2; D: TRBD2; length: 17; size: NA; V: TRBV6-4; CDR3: CASSTTSGGPHTGELFF; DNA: TGTGCCAGCAGTACGACTAGCGGGGGGCCCCACACCGGGGAGCTGTTTTTT
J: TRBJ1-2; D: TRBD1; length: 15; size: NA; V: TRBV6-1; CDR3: CASSEGQGINYGYTF; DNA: TGTGCCAGCAGTGAAGGACAGGGGATTAACTATGGCTACACCTTC
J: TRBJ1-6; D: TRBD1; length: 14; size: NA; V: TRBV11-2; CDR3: CASSFTGGNSPLHF; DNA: TGTGCCAGCAGCTTCACAGGGGGGAATTCACCCCTCCACTTT
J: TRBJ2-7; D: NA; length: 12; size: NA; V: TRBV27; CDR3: CASSPSAYEQYF; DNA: TGTGCCAGCAGTCCCTCCGCCTACGAGCAGTACTTC
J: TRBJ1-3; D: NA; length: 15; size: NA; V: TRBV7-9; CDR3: CASHELEGVGNTIYF; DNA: TGTGCCAGCCATGAGCTGGAGGGGGTCGGAAACACCATATATTTT
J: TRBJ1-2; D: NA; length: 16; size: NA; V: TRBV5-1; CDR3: CASSLSGLTLAGGYTF; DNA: TGCGCCAGCAGCTTATCGGGACTCACCCTCGCGGGGGGCTACACCTTC
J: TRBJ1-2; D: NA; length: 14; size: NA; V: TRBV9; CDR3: CASSGGGSYYGYTF; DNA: TGTGCCAGCAGCGGCGGGGGGTCATACTATGGCTACACCTTC
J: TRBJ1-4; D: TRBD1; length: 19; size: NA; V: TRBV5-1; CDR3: CASSPSGGGGPVLDEKLFF; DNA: TGCGCCAGCAGCCCCTCAGGTGGAGGGGGCCCAGTCCTTGATGAAAAACTGTTTTTT
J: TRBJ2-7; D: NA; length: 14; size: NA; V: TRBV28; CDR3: CASRPDGTTYEQYF; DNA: TGTGCCAGCAGGCCAGACGGAACAACCTACGAGCAGTACTTC
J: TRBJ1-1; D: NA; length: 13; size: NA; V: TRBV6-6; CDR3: CASRAEYREGAFF; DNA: TGTGCCAGCAGGGCGGAATACAGGGAGGGGGCTTTCTTT
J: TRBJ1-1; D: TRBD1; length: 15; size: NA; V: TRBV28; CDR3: CASSSGGTGGVGAFF; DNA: TGTGCCAGCAGTTCCGGTGGGACAGGGGGGGTGGGTGCTTTCTTT
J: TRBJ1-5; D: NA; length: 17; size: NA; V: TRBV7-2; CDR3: CAREVVRGTNSNQPQHF; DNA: TGTGCCAGGGAGGTGGTGAGGGGAACTAATAGCAATCAGCCCCAGCATTTT
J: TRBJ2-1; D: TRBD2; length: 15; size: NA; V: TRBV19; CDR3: CASSIGSGRWNEQFF; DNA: TGTGCCAGTAGTATAGGCAGCGGGAGATGGAATGAGCAGTTCTTC
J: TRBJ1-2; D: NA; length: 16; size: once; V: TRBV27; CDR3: CASRISSGLTPFGYTF; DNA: TGTGCCAGCAGGATATCCTCCGGGCTCACCCCTTTTGGCTACACCTTC
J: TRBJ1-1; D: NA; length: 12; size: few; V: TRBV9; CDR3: CASRDSNTEAFF; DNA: TGTGCCAGCAGGGACTCAAACACTGAAGCTTTCTTT
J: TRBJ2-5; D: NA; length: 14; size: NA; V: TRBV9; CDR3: CASSAGRPQETQYF; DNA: TGTGCCAGCAGCGCGGGACGGCCCCAAGAGACCCAGTACTTC
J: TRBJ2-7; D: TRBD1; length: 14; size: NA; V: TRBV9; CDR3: CASSPWTGDIEQCF; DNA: TGTGCCAGCAGCCCATGGACAGGGGATATTGAGCAGTGCTTC
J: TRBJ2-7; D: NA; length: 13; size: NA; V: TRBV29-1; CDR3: CSVEGIGSYEQYF; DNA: TGCAGCGTTGAGGGAATCGGTAGCTACGAGCAGTACTTC
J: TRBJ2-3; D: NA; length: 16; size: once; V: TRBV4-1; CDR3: CASSQGGGPATDTQYF; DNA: TGCGCCAGCAGCCAAGGAGGGGGTCCCGCCACAGATACGCAGTATTTT
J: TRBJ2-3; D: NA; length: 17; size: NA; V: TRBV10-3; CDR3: CAISESERDYPTDTQYF; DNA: TGTGCCATCAGTGAGTCGGAGCGAGACTACCCCACAGATACGCAGTATTTT
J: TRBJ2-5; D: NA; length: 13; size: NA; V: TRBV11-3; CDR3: CASSSRDSWTQYF; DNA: TGTGCCAGCAGCTCACGGGACTCCTGGACCCAGTACTTC
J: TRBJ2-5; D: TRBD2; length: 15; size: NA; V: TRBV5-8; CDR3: CASSSEYSGRPSRYF; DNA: TGTGCCAGCAGCTCTGAGTATTCCGGGAGGCCCAGCCGATACTTC
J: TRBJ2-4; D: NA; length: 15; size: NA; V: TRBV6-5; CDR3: CASTQGGTAKNIQYF; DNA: TGTGCCAGCACCCAGGGGGGGACGGCCAAAAACATTCAGTACTTC
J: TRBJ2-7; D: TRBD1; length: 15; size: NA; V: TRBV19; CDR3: CASSIGGQGGYEQYF; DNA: TGTGCCAGTAGTATAGGGGGACAGGGAGGCTACGAGCAGTACTTC